The clone carrying this T cell receptor beta chain was seen many times. Its antigen remains unidentified. This specimen comes from a study of identical twins. With template switching, a universal primer site was added, and the cDNA carried unique molecular identifiers. TCRdb re-derived calls from the 5' RACE reads in MiXCR, one entry per CDR3 protein. The table shows about 240,000 distinct CDR3 sequences, with about 10% occurring only once. Study-wide points: Twins showed weaker excess sharing in their beta out-of-frame sequences. High-abundance cord blood beta clonotypes had fewer insertions; memory repertoires showed none.

V was pared by 5 bases and J by 6 bases, with 16 bases between. The CDR3 runs 14 residues. CDR1 SGHTA and CDR2 FQGNSA come from the germline V gene. Material for sequencing was memory T cells sorted from blood. The receptor was derived from a man aged 50-59 years in good health. V and J are TRBV7-2 and TRBJ1-1, with unresolved D. The CDR3 nucleotides are TGTGCCAGCAGCCCGGATTACGTCCGCCCTGAAGCTTTCTTT. Translation gives CASSPDYVRPEAFF.